The rows below give T cell receptor beta chains drawn from one sample of a study of T cell repertoires in cytomegalovirus infection. Each CDR3 protein is one row after TCRdb ran MiXCR on the reads. Among some 230,000 distinct CDR3 sequences listed, over 20% were seen once. Material: CD8+ T cells from PBMCs. The receptors derive from a human donor in good health (CMV status not recorded). Some clones in this sample may be carry-over from other donors' samples. Each CDR3 is given with its conserved first and last residue. Each record gives: clone size, V gene, D gene, J gene, CDR3 DNA, CDR3 protein. D genes are given only for firm matches. For some rows the clone size is stated as once, few or many, or as a class when expanded; others skip it.

size: many; V: TRBV7-6; D: TRBD1; J: TRBJ2-7; DNA: TGTGCCAGCAGTCGACAGGGAAAACGCGAGCAGTACTTC; CDR3: CASSRQGKREQYF
size: many; V: TRBV7-8; D: NA; J: TRBJ2-7; DNA: TGTGCCAGCAGCTTATACGGTGAGGGAGCATACTCCTACGAGCAGTACTTC; CDR3: CASSLYGEGAYSYEQYF
size: NA; V: TRBV11-1; D: NA; J: TRBJ2-2; DNA: TGTGCCAGCAGCCTCCAGGCCGGGGAGCTGTTTTTT; CDR3: CASSLQAGELFF
size: NA; V: TRBV9; D: NA; J: TRBJ1-2; DNA: TGTGCCAGCAGCGGTCAGGCGGGCTATGGCTACACCTTC; CDR3: CASSGQAGYGYTF
size: few; V: TRBV9; D: TRBD2; J: TRBJ2-1; DNA: TGTGCCAGCAGCCGTAGCGGGGGGAGGAATGAGCAGTTCTTC; CDR3: CASSRSGGRNEQFF
size: few; V: TRBV9; D: NA; J: TRBJ1-1; DNA: TGTGCCAGCAGCCCAGGGGCTTTCTTT; CDR3: CASSPGAFF
size: NA; V: TRBV5-5; D: NA; J: TRBJ2-2; DNA: TGTGCCAGCAGCAAATCGGGGACCGGGGAGCTGTTTTTT; CDR3: CASSKSGTGELFF
size: NA; V: TRBV7-9; D: TRBD1; J: TRBJ1-1; DNA: TGTGCCAGCAGCTCGACCGTAACAGGGGGCCGGACTGAAGCTTTCTTT; CDR3: CASSSTVTGGRTEAFF
size: many; V: TRBV6-1; D: TRBD1; J: TRBJ1-6; DNA: TGTGCCAGCAGTGAAGTACCCGGGACAGGATTCTCACCCCTCCACTTT; CDR3: CASSEVPGTGFSPLHF
size: NA; V: TRBV13; D: NA; J: TRBJ1-3; DNA: TGTGCCAGCAGCTTACTCGGACGGAACTCTGGAAACACCATATATTTT; CDR3: CASSLLGRNSGNTIYF
size: few; V: TRBV4-1; D: TRBD2; J: TRBJ2-7; DNA: TGCGCCAGCAGCCCCCCCGGGAGGGGCCAGTCCTACGAGCAGTACTTC; CDR3: CASSPPGRGQSYEQYF
size: NA; V: TRBV29-1; D: NA; J: TRBJ1-1; DNA: TGCAGCTCCAGTTGGGGTACAGGGCCGAACACTGAAGCTTTCTTT; CDR3: CSSSWGTGPNTEAFF
size: NA; V: TRBV20-1; D: NA; J: TRBJ1-2; DNA: TGCAGTGCTAGACCCGGGGGGGGTCGCTATGGCTACACCTTC; CDR3: CSARPGGGRYGYTF
size: few; V: TRBV5-6; D: NA; J: TRBJ1-1; DNA: TGTGCCAGCAGCTTGGGGGACGGCCAACGAGCTTTCTTT; CDR3: CASSLGDGQRAFF
size: many; V: TRBV28; D: NA; J: TRBJ1-5; DNA: TGTGCCAGCAGTGGCGGGGTCAGCAATCAGCCCCAGCATTTT; CDR3: CASSGGVSNQPQHF
size: few; V: TRBV29-1; D: TRBD2; J: TRBJ2-1; DNA: TGCAGCGTTGAAGGGTCCGGGGGATCGGGGGGTGAGCAGTTCTTC; CDR3: CSVEGSGGSGGEQFF
size: NA; V: TRBV20-1; D: NA; J: TRBJ2-2; DNA: TGCAGTGCTGGAGACAGCGCGAACACCGGGGAGCTGTTTTTT; CDR3: CSAGDSANTGELFF
size: few; V: TRBV6-1; D: NA; J: TRBJ2-3; DNA: TGTGCCAGCAGAAGGCGGAGTTTGTCAGATACGCAGTATTTT; CDR3: CASRRRSLSDTQYF
size: few; V: TRBV14; D: NA; J: TRBJ2-1; DNA: TGTGCCAGCAGCCAAGTGGGGCCCTACAATGAGCAGTTCTTC; CDR3: CASSQVGPYNEQFF
size: NA; V: TRBV28; D: NA; J: TRBJ2-5; DNA: TGTGCCAGCAGTTTCTTGACAGCACAAGAGACCCAGTACTTC; CDR3: CASSFLTAQETQYF
size: many; V: TRBV28; D: NA; J: TRBJ2-7; DNA: TGTGCCAGCAGTCCGGGACATTCCTACGAGCAGTACTTC; CDR3: CASSPGHSYEQYF
size: many; V: TRBV7-8; D: TRBD2; J: TRBJ2-5; DNA: TGTGCCAGCAGCTTGGACGGACTAGCGGGGTGGGAGACCCAGTACTTC; CDR3: CASSLDGLAGWETQYF
size: NA; V: TRBV30; D: TRBD1; J: TRBJ2-1; DNA: TGTGCCTGGAGTGGACAGGGGGTAATGATCTTC; CDR3: CAWSGQGVMIF
size: few; V: TRBV2; D: TRBD1; J: TRBJ2-7; DNA: TGTGCCAGCAGGGAGGGACAGGTTCCCTCCTACGAGCAGTACTTC; CDR3: CASREGQVPSYEQYF